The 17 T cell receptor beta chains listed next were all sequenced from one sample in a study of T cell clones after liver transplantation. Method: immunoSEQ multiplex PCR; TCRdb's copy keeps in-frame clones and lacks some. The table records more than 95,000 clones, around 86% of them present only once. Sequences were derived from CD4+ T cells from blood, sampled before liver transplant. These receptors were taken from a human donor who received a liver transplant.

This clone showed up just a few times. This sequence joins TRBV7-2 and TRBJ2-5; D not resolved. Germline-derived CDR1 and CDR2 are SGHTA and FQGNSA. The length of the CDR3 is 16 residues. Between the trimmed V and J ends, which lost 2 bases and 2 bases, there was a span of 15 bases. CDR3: CASSLSNTRSQETQYF. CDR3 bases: TGTGCCAGCAGCTTATCGAACACCCGTAGTCAAGAGACCCAGTACTTC.

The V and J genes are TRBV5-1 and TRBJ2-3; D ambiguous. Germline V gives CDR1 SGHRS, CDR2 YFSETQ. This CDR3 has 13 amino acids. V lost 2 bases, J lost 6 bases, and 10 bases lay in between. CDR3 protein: CASSFGYTDTQYF. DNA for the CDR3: TGCGCCAGCAGCTTCGGATATACCGATACGCAGTATTTT.

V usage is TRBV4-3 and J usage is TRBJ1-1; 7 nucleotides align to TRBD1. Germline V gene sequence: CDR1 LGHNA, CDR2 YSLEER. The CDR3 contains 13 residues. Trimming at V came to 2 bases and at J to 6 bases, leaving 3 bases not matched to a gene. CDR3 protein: CASSQRGGSEAFF. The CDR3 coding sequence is TGCGCCAGCAGCCAAAGAGGGGGCTCTGAAGCTTTCTTT.

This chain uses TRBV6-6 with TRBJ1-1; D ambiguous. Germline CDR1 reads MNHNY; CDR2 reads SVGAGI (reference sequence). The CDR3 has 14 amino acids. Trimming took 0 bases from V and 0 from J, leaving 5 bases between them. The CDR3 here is CASSYSAMNTEAFF. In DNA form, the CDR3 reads TGTGCCAGCAGTTACTCGGCCATGAACACTGAAGCTTTCTTT.

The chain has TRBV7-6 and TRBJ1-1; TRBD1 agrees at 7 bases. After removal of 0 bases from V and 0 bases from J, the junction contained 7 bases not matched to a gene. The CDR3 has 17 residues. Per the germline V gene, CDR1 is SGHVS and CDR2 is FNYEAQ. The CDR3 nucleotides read TGTGCCAGCAGCTTAGCTGGGAGGGGGCTTTTGAACACTGAAGCTTTCTTT. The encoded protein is CASSLAGRGLLNTEAFF.

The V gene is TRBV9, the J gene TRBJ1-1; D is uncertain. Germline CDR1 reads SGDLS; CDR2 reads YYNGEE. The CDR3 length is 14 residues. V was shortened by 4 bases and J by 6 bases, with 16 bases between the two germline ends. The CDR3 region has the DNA TGTGCCAGCAGCCCACTGGAGAGGGTGGCTGAAGCTTTCTTT. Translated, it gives CASSPLERVAEAFF.

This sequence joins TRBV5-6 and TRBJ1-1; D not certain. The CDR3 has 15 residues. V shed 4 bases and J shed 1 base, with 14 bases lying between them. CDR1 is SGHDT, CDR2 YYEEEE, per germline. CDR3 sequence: CASSRLSTQNTEAFF. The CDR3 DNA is TGTGCCAGCAGCCGCCTTTCAACTCAGAACACTGAAGCTTTCTTT.

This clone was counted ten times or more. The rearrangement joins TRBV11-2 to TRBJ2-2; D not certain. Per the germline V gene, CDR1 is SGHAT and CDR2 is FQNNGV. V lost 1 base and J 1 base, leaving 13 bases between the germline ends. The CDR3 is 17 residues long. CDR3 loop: CASSLVQPTLNTGELFF. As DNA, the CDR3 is TGTGCCAGCAGCTTAGTACAGCCTACTTTGAACACCGGGGAGCTGTTTTTT.

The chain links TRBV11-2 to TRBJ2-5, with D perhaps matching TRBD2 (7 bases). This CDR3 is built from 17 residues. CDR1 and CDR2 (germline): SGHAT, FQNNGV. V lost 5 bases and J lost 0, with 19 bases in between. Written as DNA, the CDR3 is TGTGCCAGCAGCCCGCGGTGGGGCGGGGGCCACCAAGAGACCCAGTACTTC. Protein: CASSPRWGGGHQETQYF.

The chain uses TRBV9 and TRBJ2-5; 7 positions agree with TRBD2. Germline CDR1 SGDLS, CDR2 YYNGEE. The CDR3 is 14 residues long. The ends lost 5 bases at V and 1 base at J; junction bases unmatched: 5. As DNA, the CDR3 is TGTGCCAGCAGTCAACTAGCGACCCAAGAGACCCAGTACTTC. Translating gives CASSQLATQETQYF. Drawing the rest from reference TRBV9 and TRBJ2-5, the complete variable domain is DSGVTQTPKHLITATGQRVTLRCSPRSGDLSVYWYQQSLDQGLQFLIQYYNGEERAKGNILERFSAQQFPDLHSELNLSSLELGDSALYFCASSQLATQETQYFGPGTRLLVL.

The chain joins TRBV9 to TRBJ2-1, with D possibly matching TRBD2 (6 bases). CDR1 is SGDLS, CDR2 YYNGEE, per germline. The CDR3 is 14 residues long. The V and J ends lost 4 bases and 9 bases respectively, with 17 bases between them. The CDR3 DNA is TGTGCCAGCAGCCCACGGGACTCCTTTTCTGAGCAGTTCTTC. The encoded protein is CASSPRDSFSEQFF.

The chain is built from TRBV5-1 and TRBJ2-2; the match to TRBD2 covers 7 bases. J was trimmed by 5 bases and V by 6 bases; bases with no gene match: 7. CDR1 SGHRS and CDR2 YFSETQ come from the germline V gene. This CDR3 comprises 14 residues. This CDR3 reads CASTREGATGELFF. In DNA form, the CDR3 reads TGCGCCAGCACGAGGGAGGGTGCAACCGGGGAGCTGTTTTTT.

The CDR3 here is CASSLDQGGYGYTF. CDR3 nucleotide sequence: TGTGCCAGCAGCTTAGACCAGGGCGGCTATGGCTACACCTTC. The gene calls are TRBV7-2 and TRBJ1-2; perhaps TRBD1 as D (5 bases). Between the trimmed V and J ends, which lost 1 base and 4 bases, there was a span of 10 bases. Germline CDR1 and CDR2: SGHTA and FQGNSA. The CDR3 has 14 residues.

In DNA, the CDR3 is TGTGCCACCAGCCTGGACAGTTTTAATGAAAAACTGTTTTTT. Translation gives CATSLDSFNEKLFF. V and J are TRBV15 and TRBJ1-4; D might be TRBD1 (6 bases). V was clipped by 5 bases and J by 4 bases, with 11 bases between them. Germline V gene sequence: CDR1 LNHNV, CDR2 YYDKDF (reference sequence). CDR3 length: 14 amino acids.

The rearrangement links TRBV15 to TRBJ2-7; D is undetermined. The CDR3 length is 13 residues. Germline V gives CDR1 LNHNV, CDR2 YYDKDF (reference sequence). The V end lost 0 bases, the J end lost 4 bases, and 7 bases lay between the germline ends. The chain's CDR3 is CATSRERPYEQYF. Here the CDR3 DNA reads TGTGCCACCAGCAGAGAACGGCCGTACGAGCAGTACTTC.

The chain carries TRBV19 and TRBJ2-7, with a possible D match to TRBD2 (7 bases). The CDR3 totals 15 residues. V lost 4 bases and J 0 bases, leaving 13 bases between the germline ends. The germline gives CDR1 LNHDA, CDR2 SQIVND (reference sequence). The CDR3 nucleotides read TGTGCCAGTAGTACCCGCGGGGGCCCCTCCTACGAGCAGTACTTC. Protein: CASSTRGGPSYEQYF.

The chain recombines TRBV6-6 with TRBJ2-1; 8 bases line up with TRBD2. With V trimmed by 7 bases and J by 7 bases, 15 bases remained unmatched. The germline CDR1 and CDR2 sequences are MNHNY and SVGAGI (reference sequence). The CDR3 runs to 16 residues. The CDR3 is CASTSRSSGGGNEQFF. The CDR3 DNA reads TGTGCCAGCACTTCCAGATCAAGCGGGGGCGGGAATGAGCAGTTCTTC.